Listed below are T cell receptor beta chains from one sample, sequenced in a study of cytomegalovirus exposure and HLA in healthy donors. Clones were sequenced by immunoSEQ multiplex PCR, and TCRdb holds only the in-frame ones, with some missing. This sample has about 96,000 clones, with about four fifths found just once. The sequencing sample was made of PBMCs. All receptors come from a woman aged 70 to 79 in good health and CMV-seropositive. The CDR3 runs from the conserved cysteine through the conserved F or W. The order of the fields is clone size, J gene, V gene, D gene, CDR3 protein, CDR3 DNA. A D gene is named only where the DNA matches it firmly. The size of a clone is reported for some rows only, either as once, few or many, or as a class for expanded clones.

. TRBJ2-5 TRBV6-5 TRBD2 CASSYISGVGETQYF TGTGCCAGCAGTTACATTAGCGGGGTTGGGGAGACCCAGTACTTC
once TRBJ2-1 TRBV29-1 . CSVEEGTVGQFF TGCAGCGTTGAAGAGGGGACTGTAGGGCAGTTCTTC
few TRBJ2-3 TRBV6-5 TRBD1 CASSRDRGISDTQYF TGTGCCAGCAGCAGGGACAGGGGGATATCAGATACGCAGTATTTT
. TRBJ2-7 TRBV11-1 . CASSPRQGGNEQYF TGTGCCAGCAGCCCACGACAGGGCGGGAACGAGCAGTACTTC
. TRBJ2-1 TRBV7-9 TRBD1 CASSPRGQGGYNEQFF TGTGCCAGCAGCCCTAGAGGACAGGGAGGCTACAATGAGCAGTTCTTC
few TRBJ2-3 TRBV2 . CASRWGGTDTQYF TGTGCCAGCAGATGGGGAGGCACAGATACGCAGTATTTT
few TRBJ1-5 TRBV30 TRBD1 CAWSVDRGNQPQHF TGTGCCTGGAGTGTCGACAGGGGGAATCAGCCCCAGCATTTT
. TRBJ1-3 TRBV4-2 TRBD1 CASSQRSTGASGNTIYF TGTGCCAGCAGCCAGCGGAGCACAGGGGCCTCTGGAAACACCATATATTTT
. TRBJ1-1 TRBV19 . CASRGPNTEAFF TGTGCCAGTAGGGGCCCGAACACTGAAGCTTTCTTT
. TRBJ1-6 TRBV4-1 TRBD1 CASSRMTGFGSPLHF TGCGCCAGCAGCCGCATGACAGGGTTCGGGTCACCCCTCCACTTT
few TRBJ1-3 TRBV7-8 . CASSLGRPGIGNTIYF TGTGCCAGCAGCTTAGGGAGGCCGGGGATTGGAAACACCATATATTTT
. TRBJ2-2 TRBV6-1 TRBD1 CASRTLDRGTGELFF TGTGCCAGCAGGACCCTCGACAGGGGCACCGGGGAGCTGTTTTTT
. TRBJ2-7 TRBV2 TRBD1 CASSLEGQPINYEQYF TGTGCCAGCAGTTTAGAGGGACAGCCGATCAACTACGAGCAGTACTTC
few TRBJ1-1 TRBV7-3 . CASSLSGSGTEAFF TGTGCCAGCAGCTTATCAGGTTCTGGGACTGAAGCTTTCTTT
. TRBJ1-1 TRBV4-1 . CASSQVGGYEAFF TGCGCCAGCAGCCAAGTGGGGGGGTACGAAGCTTTCTTT
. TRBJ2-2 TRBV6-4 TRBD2 CASKRELGTGELFF TGTGCCAGCAAGCGGGAGTTGGGCACCGGGGAGCTGTTTTTT
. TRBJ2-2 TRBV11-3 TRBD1 CASSLASGGNTGELFF TGTGCCAGCAGCTTAGCATCAGGGGGAAACACCGGGGAGCTGTTTTTT
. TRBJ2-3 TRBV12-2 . CTYLRGGSGLFDTQYF TGCACCTACCTACGGGGGGGCTCAGGGCTATTTGATACGCAGTATTTT
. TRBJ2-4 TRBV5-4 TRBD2 CASSHRLAGKNIQYF TGTGCCAGCAGCCATCGACTAGCGGGTAAAAACATTCAGTACTTC
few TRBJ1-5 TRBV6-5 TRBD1 CASSYGTGELGPQHF TGTGCCAGCAGTTACGGGACAGGGGAGTTGGGGCCCCAGCATTTT
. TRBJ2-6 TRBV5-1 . CASSTNSGANVLTF TGCGCCAGCAGCACAAACTCTGGGGCCAACGTCCTGACTTTC
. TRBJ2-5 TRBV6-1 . CASSPTGLTETQYF TGTGCCAGCAGCCCTACCGGACTAACAGAGACCCAGTACTTC
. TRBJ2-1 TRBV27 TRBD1 CASSSPGGQGIGNEQFF TGTGCCAGCAGTTCCCCGGGGGGACAGGGGATCGGGAATGAGCAGTTCTTC
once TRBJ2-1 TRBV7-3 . CASSARLNNEQFF TGTGCCAGCAGCGCGCGACTCAACAATGAGCAGTTCTTC
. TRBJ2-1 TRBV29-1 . CSAQGSSYNEQFF TGCAGCGCACAGGGATCCTCCTACAATGAGCAGTTCTTC
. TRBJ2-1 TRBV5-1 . CASGSYGDNERFF TGCGCCAGCGGATCCTACGGGGACAATGAGCGGTTCTTC
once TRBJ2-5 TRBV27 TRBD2 CASSLRGGETQYF TGTGCCAGCAGTTTACGGGGAGGGGAGACCCAGTACTTC
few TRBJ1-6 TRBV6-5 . CASSDDRRNSPLHF TGTGCCAGCAGTGACGACAGACGAAATTCACCCCTCCACTTT
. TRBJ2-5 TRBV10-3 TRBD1 CAISEPGTVQSRETQYF TGTGCCATCAGTGAGCCTGGGACAGTCCAAAGTAGAGAGACCCAGTACTTC
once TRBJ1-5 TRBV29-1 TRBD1 CSAATGLEQPQHF TGCAGTGCCGCGACAGGGTTGGAACAGCCCCAGCATTTT
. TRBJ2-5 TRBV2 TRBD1 CASRDFRDRGRGETQYF TGTGCCAGCAGAGACTTCCGGGACAGGGGGCGCGGGGAGACCCAGTACTTC
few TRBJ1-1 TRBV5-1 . CASTLAGGSMNTEAFF TGCGCCAGCACCCTGGCGGGGGGGTCAATGAACACTGAAGCTTTCTTT
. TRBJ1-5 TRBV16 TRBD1 CASSPRDREQPQHF TGTGCCAGCAGCCCCCGGGACAGGGAACAGCCCCAGCATTTT
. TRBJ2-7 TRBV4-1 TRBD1 CASRRTGAYEQYF TGCGCCAGCAGACGGACAGGGGCCTACGAGCAGTACTTC
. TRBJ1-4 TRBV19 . CASSMGFGRYNEKLFF TGTGCCAGTAGTATGGGGTTCGGGAGATATAATGAAAAACTGTTTTTT
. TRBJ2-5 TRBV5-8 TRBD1 CASSSGRGDRILLTQYF TGTGCCAGCAGCTCTGGAAGGGGGGACAGGATACTTCTAACCCAGTACTTC
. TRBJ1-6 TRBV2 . CASIPRLNSPLHF TGTGCCAGCATTCCCAGGCTCAATTCACCCCTCCACTTT
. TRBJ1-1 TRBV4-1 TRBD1 CASSQGRRQGIAEAFF TGCGCCAGCAGCCAAGGCCGCCGACAGGGGATTGCCGAAGCTTTCTTT
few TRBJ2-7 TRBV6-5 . CASSRLFDRVDEQYF TGTGCCAGCAGCCGACTTTTCGACAGAGTAGACGAGCAGTACTTC
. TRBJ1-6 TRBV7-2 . CASSREGQYNSPFHF TGTGCCAGCAGCCGGGAAGGACAGTATAATTCACCCTTCCACTTT
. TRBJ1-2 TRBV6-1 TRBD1 CASSDGTGIPLSYGYTF TGTGCCAGCAGTGACGGGACAGGCATCCCGTTAAGCTATGGCTACACCTTC